This T cell receptor beta chain was sequenced for a study of shared clonotypes between healthy human individuals (TCRdb year 2020). Context from the whole study: Three men and a couple of women, aged 18 to 49 years, made up the cohort. For each donor, three plates each were used for CD4 naive and CD4 memory, two plates were used for CD8 naive, and one plate was used for CD8 memory. To estimate repertoire size and how much clonotype sharing occurs between individuals, the study deeply sequenced the blood TCR repertoires of five or six healthy adults. To increase sequencing depth and limit assay-specific biases, TCR repertoire library preparation and sequencing were carried out by different laboratories using diverse techniques. Leukapheresis yielded between about 0.94 and 8.9 billion PBMCs per donor. What the study reported, not specific to this receptor: The small number of donors limited the genetic and exposure-history diversity represented. Clonotypes shared by all four sorted-subset donors showed higher generation probabilities than non-shared clonotypes. Rarefaction of sorted-subset datasets indicated incomplete sequencing despite the large sequencing depth. Estimated clonotype richness was generally larger for naive than for memory subsets. Across four donors, approximately 5% of naive CD4, around 3.5% of naive CD8, under 2.5% of memory CD4, and approximately 0.4% of memory CD8 clonotypes were shared. Pairwise subsampling indicated that sequencing depth was expected to affect the degree of clonotype sharing among donors. Sampling was limited to blood, and TCR repertoires in tissue likely differ from TCR repertoires in blood.

Comments on this clone: The target of this receptor is not known. Base-call qualities are not available, and no considerably larger clone is one nucleotide away.

Donors were healthy HIV-negative adults with no recently reported acute infections or vaccinations. Every donor was a Caucasian adult residing in Nashville, Tennessee, USA. CD4+ T cells were enriched by magnetic negative selection; naive cells were then positively selected on CD45RA, and the negative fraction formed the memory subset. After blood collection by leukapheresis, PBMCs were isolated using Ficoll-Histopaque density gradient centrifugation and then cryopreserved in the vapor phase of liquid nitrogen. Analytical flow cytometry was used to check the purity and quantity of each magnetically sorted T cell population. Genomic DNA was isolated from every sorted fraction and measured by UV absorbance on a Nanodrop 2000c. Via the germline V gene, CDR1 is MGHDK and CDR2 SYGVNS. From the cysteine through the phenylalanine, the CDR3 covers 13 amino acids. The kept DNA is CDR3 alone, 39 bases in frame from the first base. V is shortened by 1 base, J by 6 bases, and the region joining them spans 7 bases.

Using the deep immunoSEQ assay, multiplex PCR amplified TCR CDR3 regions from genomic DNA. Extracted genomic DNA from each cell subset was spread evenly across all wells of several immunoSEQ 96-well plates, with each plate serving as a replicate. Each replicate PCR for sorted subsets received 150 to 250 ng genomic DNA, equal to roughly 29,000 T cell genomes. Purified libraries were quantified with a Qubit 3.0 fluorometer, sized on a Bioanalyzer 2100, and re-quantified with the KAPA Library Quantification kit. Every immunoSEQ 96-well plate was sequenced on a separate single-read 150-cycle Illumina NextSeq 550 flow cell. Per the source publication's procedure: Because the immunoSEQ output included only junctional sequences and no quality scores, the filtering could not be the same as the filtering used for full-length reads. Sequences were annotated with PyIR, a Python wrapper for IgBLAST v1.9, and V/J genes and CDR3 were assigned using IMGT germline references. Reads were removed for weak V/J assignments (E-value above 1e-6), missing CDR3, stop codons, out-of-frame junctions, or ambiguous translated residues. V3J clonotypes were defined as sequences sharing the same inferred V gene, J gene, and CDR3 amino acid sequence. The percentage overlap between two repertoires was calculated by dividing the number of shared unique clonotypes by the size of the smaller repertoire. Three approaches were used to assess repertoire richness: RTK rarefaction, the Chao1 estimator, and Recon v2.1 estimates of unobserved clonotypes. Generation probabilities for all TCRbeta clonotypes obtained by the gDNA method from four donors were computed using OLGA. Here the immuneACCESS table is served through TCRdb, limited to in-frame sequences with V and J called. Missing clones are a known gap in these copies; in checked studies unresolved V genes cover under half, and the rest lacks a known reason. The V and J calls and clone size come from that table; D and trimming were worked out from the DNA. Present in this sample are about 2.4 million clones, roughly 92% of which were seen just once. The leading ten clones occupy 0.13% to 0.15% of the sample.

The chain links TRBV25-1 with TRBJ2-4, with the D gene uncertain. Material: naive CD4+ T cells sorted from blood. This sample's cell subset or site label indicates: CD45RA+ positively selected. The source of this sequence is a man aged 18 to 29 in good health. The CDR3 reads CASSELGINIQYF. The bases read TGTGCCAGCAGTGAATTGGGAATAAACATTCAGTACTTC.